The 12 T cell receptor beta chains below come from one sample, sequenced in a study of blood T cell repertoires in COVID-19. Assay: immunoSEQ multiplex PCR; the TCRdb copy retains only in-frame clones and omits some. The sample gives around 220,000 clones, 86% of which show up once; around 9.6% is in the top ten. Sequenced sample: peripheral blood. These receptors came from a woman between 45 and 60 years old with COVID-19, enrolled during active disease.

V usage is TRBV12-3 or TRBV12-4 and J usage is TRBJ1-4, with TRBD1 as a possible D gene (6 bases). V was pared by 6 bases and J by 8 bases, with 13 bases between. This CDR3 comprises 13 residues. Here the CDR3 reads CASSSYQGEKLFF. The DNA of the CDR3 is TGTGCCAGCAGCTCCTACCAGGGGGAAAAACTGTTTTTT.

The chain joins TRBV7-2 to TRBJ1-5, with TRBD1 identical over 8 bases. Germline trimming cut 4 bases from V and 6 bases from J; bases unmatched to any gene: 5. Germline assignment: CDR1 SGHTA and CDR2 FQGNSA. The CDR3 is 14 amino acids. Here the CDR3 reads CASSSPGQGQPQHF. The CDR3 bases are TGTGCCAGCAGCTCCCCAGGACAGGGTCAGCCCCAGCATTTT.

V is TRBV27 and J is TRBJ2-7, with D possibly being TRBD1 (5 bases). Germline V CDR1 and CDR2: MNHEY, SMNVEV (reference sequence). The V end was cut by 4 bases, the J end by 7 bases, with 17 bases between. This CDR3 has 14 amino acids. The CDR3 reads CASSYQGKGKEQYF. The CDR3 coding sequence is TGTGCCAGCAGTTATCAGGGCAAAGGAAAAGAGCAGTACTTC.

In DNA form, the CDR3 reads TGTGCTATACGGGTAGTCGTTCGGGGCGAGCAGTACGTC. This sequence encodes CAIRVVVRGEQYV. The V and J genes are TRBV19 and TRBJ2-7, with D tentatively TRBD2 (5 bases). This CDR3 comprises 13 residues. Germline V CDR1 and CDR2: LNHDA, SQIVND (reference sequence).

The chain uses TRBV9 and TRBJ2-2; 11 positions agree with TRBD2. CDR3 length: 15 residues. In germline, CDR1 is SGDLS, CDR2 YYNGEE. V trimming: 3 bases; J trimming: 7 bases; junction bases outside the gene matches: 5. The CDR3 spells CASSARLAGRGELFF. CDR3 sequence (DNA): TGTGCCAGCAGCGCACGACTAGCGGGGCGCGGGGAGCTGTTTTTT.

The chain combines TRBV7-9 with TRBJ2-1; D is possibly TRBD2 (6 bases). Germline V lookup: CDR1 SEHNR, CDR2 FQNEAQ (reference sequence). Trimming stripped 3 bases from V and 2 bases from J, with 17 bases between. This CDR3 is built from 17 residues. The DNA of the CDR3 is TGTGCCAGCAGCTTCTGGCGGGGTGCTACCCCCTACAATGAGCAGTTCTTC. It translates to CASSFWRGATPYNEQFF. Drawing the rest from reference TRBV7-9 and TRBJ2-1, the complete variable domain is DTGVSQNPRHKITKRGQNVTFRCDPISEHNRLYWYRQTLGQGPEFLTYFQNEAQLEKSRLLSDRFSAERPKGSFSTLEIQRTEQGDSAMYLCASSFWRGATPYNEQFFGPGTRLTVL.

In DNA form, the CDR3 reads TGTGCCAGCAGTTTCTGGACTACCACTCCTAGCTCCTACGAGCAGTACTTC. Amino acids: CASSFWTTTPSSYEQYF. The J gene is TRBJ2-7, the V gene TRBV6-2 or TRBV6-3; tentatively, D is TRBD2 (6 bases). CDR1 MNHEY and CDR2 SVGEGT come from the germline V gene. Trimming took 4 bases from V and 0 from J, leaving 19 bases between them. CDR3 length: 17 amino acids.

The genes are TRBV27 and TRBJ2-5, with 7 bases lining up with TRBD2. CDR1 is MNHEY, CDR2 SMNVEV, per germline (reference sequence). The junction had 8 bases not matched to a gene; V was cut back by 6 bases and J by 1 base. CDR3 size: 15 residues. CDR3 DNA sequence: TGTGCCAGCAGCCCGCTCGGGACTACCCAAGAGACCCAGTACTTC. It yields the protein CASSPLGTTQETQYF.

V and J are TRBV3-1 (or the pseudogene TRBV3-2) and TRBJ1-3, with D possibly matching TRBD1 (5 bases). From germline, CDR1 is LGHDT and CDR2 YNNKEL (reference sequence). This CDR3 has 15 residues. V lost 4 bases and J 2 bases, leaving 12 bases between the germline ends. The CDR3 coding sequence is TGTGCCAGCAGCCCTTCCAGGGCTACTGGAAACACCATATATTTT. It yields the protein CASSPSRATGNTIYF.

In this sample, this clone turned up a few times. The chain combines TRBV13 with TRBJ2-7, with a possible D match to TRBD1 (6 bases). Deletions cut 5 bases from V and 3 bases from J, with 11 bases between. CDR3 length equals 13 residues. The germline V gene encodes CDR1 PRHDT and CDR2 FYEKMQ (reference sequence). DNA of the CDR3: TGTGCCAGCAGCCCTCAGGGGTTCTACGAGCAGTACTTC. It specifies CASSPQGFYEQYF.

J is TRBJ2-5 and V is TRBV18; 10 nucleotides match TRBD1. This CDR3 is 15 amino acids long. V lost 4 bases and J lost 5; bases outside the gene matches: 7. Germline assignment: CDR1 KGHSH and CDR2 LQKENI. DNA for the CDR3: TGTGCCAGCTCACTTTCGACAGGGGGCAGGGAGACCCAGTACTTC. It specifies CASSLSTGGRETQYF.

The CDR3 sequence is CASNWAGNTDTQYF. In DNA, the CDR3 is TGTGCCAGCAATTGGGCGGGGAACACAGATACGCAGTATTTT. This chain uses TRBV9 with TRBJ2-3; tentatively, D is TRBD2 (6 bases). CDR1 is SGDLS, CDR2 YYNGEE, per germline. The CDR3 loop spans 14 amino acids. Trimming removed 6 bases from V and 2 bases from J, with 13 bases in between.